This T cell receptor (beta chain) stems from a study of control samples from healthy donors and cancer patients. Method: immunoSEQ multiplex PCR; TCRdb's copy keeps in-frame clones and lacks some. The table has around 80,000 clones, about nine tenths seen once. Sequenced input: blood. This clonotype originated in a man between 45 and 60 years old in good health.

This chain's CDR3 is CATSRGDEASQPQHF. CDR3 sequence (DNA): TGTGCCACCAGCAGAGGGGATGAAGCAAGTCAGCCCCAGCATTTT. The chain has TRBV15 and TRBJ1-5; D call uncertain. The CDR3 loop spans 15 amino acids. CDR1 and CDR2 (germline): LNHNV, YYDKDF (reference sequence). Trimming removed 1 base at V and 6 bases at J, with 13 bases between.